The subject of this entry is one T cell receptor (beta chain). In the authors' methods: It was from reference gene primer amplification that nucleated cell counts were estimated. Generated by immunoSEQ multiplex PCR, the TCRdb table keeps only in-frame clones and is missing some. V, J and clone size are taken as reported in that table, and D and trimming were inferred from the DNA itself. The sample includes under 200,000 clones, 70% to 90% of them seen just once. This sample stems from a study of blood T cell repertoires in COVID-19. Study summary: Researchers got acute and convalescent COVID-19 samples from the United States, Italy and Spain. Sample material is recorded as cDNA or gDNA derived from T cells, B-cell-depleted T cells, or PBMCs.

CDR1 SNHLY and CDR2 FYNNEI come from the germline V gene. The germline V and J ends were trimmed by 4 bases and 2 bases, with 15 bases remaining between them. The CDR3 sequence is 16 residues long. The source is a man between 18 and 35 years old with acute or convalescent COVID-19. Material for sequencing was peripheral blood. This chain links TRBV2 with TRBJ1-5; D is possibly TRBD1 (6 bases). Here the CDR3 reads CASSVAGEIGNQPQHF. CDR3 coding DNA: TGTGCCAGCAGTGTCGCAGGGGAAATAGGCAATCAGCCCCAGCATTTT.